This T cell receptor beta chain comes out of a study of cytomegalovirus exposure and HLA in healthy donors. Study-level findings and limits: In vitro experiments confirmed that three CMV-associated chains were specific for CMV antigens.

Concerning this clone itself: As yet, its antigen is unknown.

Clones were read by immunoSEQ multiplex PCR, and TCRdb kept only the in-frame ones, dropping some. The sample yields roughly 95,000 clones, 85% seen once. V was pared by 5 bases and J by 0 bases, with 17 bases between. This CDR3 comprises 17 residues. Germline loops: CDR1 ENHRY, CDR2 SYGVKD. This chain uses TRBV10-3 with TRBJ1-5; D unresolved. This TCR derives from a man younger than 30 in good health and CMV-seropositive. Sequencing was carried out using PBMCs. CDR3 sequence: CAISSSWQDSSNQPQHF. The CDR3 DNA reads as TGTGCCATCAGTAGCTCTTGGCAGGATAGTAGCAATCAGCCCCAGCATTTT.